This T cell receptor beta chain was captured by sequencing in a study of blood T cells in healthy people across ages. Notes on the study in general: Diversity figures derived from one million T cells were judged to underestimate the true value.

This clonotype has a handful of counts. As yet, its antigen is unknown. Sample-barcoded 5' priming and a J-beta primer mix drove a second PCR of about 6 to 11 cycles. TCRdb reprocessed the 5' RACE reads via MiXCR and lists one record per CDR3 protein. Altogether about 840,000 distinct CDR3 sequences are present, roughly 29% being singletons, with the ten largest covering roughly 10%. The length of the CDR3 is 13 residues. Trimming took off 6 bases at V and 5 bases at J, with 12 bases between the two ends. Germline V gene lookup returns CDR1 MDHEN and CDR2 SYDVKM. The sample was also reused in another study, on T cells of mothers and their children.

The sequenced sample was blood. The chain carries TRBV28 and TRBJ2-3; no reliable D call. The TCR sequence derives from a middle-aged woman in good health. CDR3 DNA sequence: TGTGCCAGCAGCCGAACGTGGGGAGATACGCAGTATTTT. This codes for CASSRTWGDTQYF.